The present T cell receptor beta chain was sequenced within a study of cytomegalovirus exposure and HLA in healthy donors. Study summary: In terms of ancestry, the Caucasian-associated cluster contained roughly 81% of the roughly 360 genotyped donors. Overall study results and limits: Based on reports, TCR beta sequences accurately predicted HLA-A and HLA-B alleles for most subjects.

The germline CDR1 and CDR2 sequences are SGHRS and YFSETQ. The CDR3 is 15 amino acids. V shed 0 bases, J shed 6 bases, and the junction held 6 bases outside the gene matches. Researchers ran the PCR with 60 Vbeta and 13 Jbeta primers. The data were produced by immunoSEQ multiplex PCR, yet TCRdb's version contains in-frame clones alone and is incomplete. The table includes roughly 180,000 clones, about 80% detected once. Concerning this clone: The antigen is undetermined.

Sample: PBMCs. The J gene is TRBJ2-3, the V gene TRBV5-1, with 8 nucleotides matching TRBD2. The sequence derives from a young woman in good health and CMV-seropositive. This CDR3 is CASSLGGLAGDTQYF. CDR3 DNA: TGCGCCAGCAGCTTGGGAGGACTAGCAGGGGATACGCAGTATTTT.